A single sample is the source of the 21 T cell receptor beta chains below, sequenced in a study of cytomegalovirus exposure and HLA in healthy donors. Primers: 60 Vbeta forward and 13 Jbeta reverse. Sequencing was performed with immunoSEQ multiplex PCR; in TCRdb, only in-frame clones are kept and a portion is missing. The top ten hold around 1.4% of the sample, which has about 180,000 clones, less than 90% seen once. The sequencing input was PBMCs. These receptors were collected from a girl aged 10 to 17 in good health and CMV-seropositive.

With regard to this clone: One end of the junction fails to match germline, which may point to a read error. Other DNA sequences in the sample encode the same CDR3. This chain connects TRBV19 to TRBJ1-5, with TRBD1 identical over 8 bases. Per the germline V gene, CDR1 is LNHDA and CDR2 is SQIVND (reference sequence). CDR3 size: 16 residues. DNA for the CDR3: TGTGCCAGTAGTATCCTCCGGACAGGGCTGGATCAGCCTCAGCATTTT. It is translated as CASSILRTGLDQPQHF.

The genes are TRBV19 and TRBJ2-1; 9 nucleotides align to TRBD2. The germline CDR1 and CDR2 sequences are LNHDA and SQIVND (reference sequence). There are 15 residues in the CDR3. V lost 4 bases, J lost 10 bases, and 11 bases stayed unmatched. CDR3 bases: TGTGCCAGTAGTAGGACTAGCGACCACAACGGGGAGCAGTTCTTC. Encoded protein: CASSRTSDHNGEQFF.

The count of this clone is one. The J gene is TRBJ1-2, the V gene TRBV6-5, with 7 bases that match TRBD1. Per germline, CDR1 MNHEY and CDR2 SVGAGI. This CDR3 spans 16 amino acids. After removal of 0 bases from V and 4 bases from J, the junction contained 8 bases not matched to a gene. The CDR3, as DNA: TGTGCCAGCAGTTACTCGGTGACAGGGCAGTTCTATGGCTACACCTTC. Translating it yields CASSYSVTGQFYGYTF.

The chain employs TRBV30 and TRBJ1-2, with 7 positions matching TRBD1. V dropped 5 bases and J dropped 4; count of bases not matched to a gene: 7. Germline V gene data show CDR1 as GTSNPN and CDR2 as SVGIG (reference sequence). This CDR3 contains 13 residues. The CDR3 DNA is TGTGCCTGGGAACCGACAGGGCCCTATGGCTACACCTTC. Translating it yields CAWEPTGPYGYTF.

V and J are TRBV5-4 and TRBJ2-1, with TRBD2 matching 7 bases. V lost 5 bases, J lost 4 bases, and 12 bases stayed unmatched. The V gene's germline CDR1 is SGHNT and CDR2 YYREEE (reference sequence). CDR3 size: 16 residues. The CDR3 spells CASSLTLSGAYNEQFF. CDR3 nucleotide sequence: TGTGCCAGCAGTTTGACCCTCAGCGGGGCATACAATGAGCAGTTCTTC.

The CDR3: CASSSGIYEQYF. For the CDR3, the DNA is TGTGCCAGCAGTAGCGGCATCTACGAGCAGTACTTC. V is TRBV25-1 and J is TRBJ2-7; tentatively, D is TRBD2 (5 bases). With 5 bases removed from V and 3 bases from J, the gap between germline ends came to 8 bases. The CDR3 is made up of 12 amino acids. Germline values: CDR1 MGHDK, CDR2 SYGVNS.

V is TRBV6-5 and J is TRBJ2-2; a weak D match, TRBD2 (5 bases). The germline CDR1 and CDR2 sequences are MNHEY and SVGAGI. The V and J ends lost 3 bases and 5 bases respectively, with 10 bases between them. There are 14 residues in the CDR3. CDR3 in DNA: TGTGCCAGCAGTTATAGAGGGAGAACCGGGGAGCTGTTTTTT. It specifies CASSYRGRTGELFF.

The V and J genes are TRBV30 and TRBJ2-3; 7 bases are shared with TRBD2. The length of the CDR3 is 15 residues. V lost 3 bases to trimming and J lost 2 bases; unmatched junction nucleotides: 8. Looked up from germline, CDR1 is GTSNPN and CDR2 is SVGIG (reference sequence). The CDR3 bases are TGTGCCTGGAGCGGTAGCGGGCGCATCACAGATACGCAGTATTTT. It specifies CAWSGSGRITDTQYF.

The chain is built from TRBV6-5 and TRBJ1-5, with 8 bases lining up with TRBD1. J was trimmed by 3 bases and V by 0 bases; bases with no gene match: 1. The CDR3 runs 15 residues. Germline assignment: CDR1 MNHEY and CDR2 SVGAGI. The CDR3 loop reads CASSYSGQVNQPQHF. The CDR3 DNA reads as TGTGCCAGCAGTTACTCGGGACAGGTCAATCAGCCCCAGCATTTT.

V and J are TRBV6-5 and TRBJ2-1; 9 bases are a match to TRBD1. The trim removed 6 bases at V and 3 bases at J, leaving 6 bases unmatched. This CDR3 region has 15 residues. Per the germline V gene, CDR1 is MNHEY and CDR2 is SVGAGI. DNA of the CDR3: TGTGCCAGCAGCCAGGACAGGGGTGGCTACAATGAGCAGTTCTTC. It codes for CASSQDRGGYNEQFF.

V is TRBV2 and J is TRBJ2-1; TRBD2 matches at 13 bases. CDR1 is SNHLY, CDR2 FYNNEI, per germline. The V segment lost 6 bases and the J segment 3 bases; nucleotides outside the gene matches: 2. The CDR3 has 15 amino acids. The DNA of the CDR3 is TGTGCCAGCAGGGGGACTAGCGGGGTCTACAATGAGCAGTTCTTC. It specifies CASRGTSGVYNEQFF. Full variable domain (rest looked up from reference TRBV2 and TRBJ2-1): EPEVTQTPSHQVTQMGQEVILRCVPISNHLYFYWYRQILGQKVEFLVSFYNNEISEKSEIFDDQFSVERPDGSNFTLKIRSTKLEDSAMYFCASRGTSGVYNEQFFGPGTRLTVL.

CDR3 in amino acids: CAWSRTGGARGEGTNTEAFF. Here the CDR3 DNA reads TGTGCCTGGAGTCGGACAGGGGGCGCAAGGGGGGAGGGTACGAACACTGAAGCTTTCTTT. The chain links TRBV30 to TRBJ1-1; 11 nucleotides match TRBD1. CDR3 length equals 20 residues. V shed 2 bases and J 1 base; nucleotides not matched to a gene: 18. Germline V gives CDR1 GTSNPN, CDR2 SVGIG (reference sequence).

The chain combines TRBV7-8 with TRBJ1-2; possible D gene TRBD1, 6 bases. Trimming pared 2 bases from V and 3 bases from J, leaving 10 bases between. Germline-derived CDR1 and CDR2 are SGHVS and FQNEAQ. The CDR3 spans 14 residues. As DNA, the CDR3 is TGTGCCAGCAGCTTACAACAGGGCGACTATGGCTACACCTTC. It yields the protein CASSLQQGDYGYTF.

The V gene is TRBV6-1, the J gene TRBJ1-2, with 10 bases fitting TRBD1. Trimming removed 4 bases from V and 3 bases from J; junction bases left unmatched: 2. CDR3 size: 14 residues. Germline CDR1 and CDR2: MNHNS and SASEGT. This chain's CDR3 is CASSGGTGDYGYTF. The CDR3 DNA is TGTGCCAGCAGTGGTGGGACAGGGGACTATGGCTACACCTTC.

V is TRBV7-2 and J is TRBJ1-3; D is ambiguous. The CDR3 is made up of 16 amino acids. Germline loops: CDR1 SGHTA, CDR2 FQGNSA. Deletions cut 2 bases from V and 4 bases from J, with 15 bases between. The CDR3 sequence is CASSLSVFGSGNTIYF. The CDR3 DNA reads TGTGCCAGCAGCTTAAGCGTTTTTGGGTCCGGAAACACCATATATTTT.

The chain is built from TRBV29-1 and TRBJ2-5, with 10 positions matching TRBD1. This CDR3 is 13 amino acids long. CDR1 is SQVTM, CDR2 ANQGSEA, per germline. After removal of 7 bases from V and 1 base from J, the junction contained 3 bases not matched to a gene. The CDR3 DNA is TGCAGCGCTGGGACAGGGGTCCAAGAGACCCAGTACTTC. Translated: CSAGTGVQETQYF. The full variable domain, in which reference TRBV29-1 and TRBJ2-5 provide the parts outside the CDR3, is SAVISQKPSRDICQRGTSLTIQCQVDSQVTMMFWYRQQPGQSLTLIATANQGSEATYESGFVIDKFPISRPNLTFSTLTVSNMSPEDSSIYLCSAGTGVQETQYFGPGTRLLVL.

This clone has only one observation. The J gene is TRBJ2-3, the V gene TRBV7-9, with 14 bases identical to TRBD2. Unmatched junction bases numbered 4, after V lost 5 bases and J lost 3 bases. Germline loops: CDR1 SEHNR, CDR2 FQNEAQ (reference sequence). The CDR3 has 16 amino acids. CDR3: CASSPRTSGRTDTQYF. The CDR3 nucleotides are TGTGCCAGCAGCCCGCGGACTAGCGGGAGGACAGATACGCAGTATTTT.

The V call is TRBV11-2, the J call TRBJ1-4; D is uncertain. The CDR3 is 15 residues long. V gave up 3 bases and J gave up 4 bases, with 12 bases separating them. CDR1 and CDR2 (germline): SGHAT, FQNNGV. CDR3 sequence (DNA): TGTGCCAGCAGCTTGGTGGGCCAGGTTAATGAAAAACTGTTTTTT. Its translation: CASSLVGQVNEKLFF.

The chain combines TRBV9 with TRBJ2-3; TRBD2 aligns across 12 bases. Unmatched junction bases numbered 10, after V lost 4 bases and J lost 4 bases. CDR1 is SGDLS, CDR2 YYNGEE, per germline. The CDR3 has 17 residues. The CDR3: CASSPTTSGRPPDTQYF. CDR3 bases: TGTGCCAGCAGCCCCACGACTAGCGGGAGACCCCCAGATACGCAGTATTTT.

The chain links TRBV27 to TRBJ2-7, with D maybe TRBD1 (5 bases). Germline V gene lookup returns CDR1 MNHEY and CDR2 SMNVEV (reference sequence). Trimming pared 5 bases from V and 1 base from J, leaving 12 bases between. The CDR3 consists of 14 residues. This chain's CDR3 is CASSIDRRSYEQYF. DNA of the CDR3: TGTGCCAGCAGTATTGACAGAAGATCCTACGAGCAGTACTTC.

The chain employs TRBV5-1 and TRBJ2-3, with 12 bases that match TRBD1. V gave up 4 bases and J gave up 5 bases; unmatched junction bases: 5. The V gene's germline CDR1 is SGHRS and CDR2 YFSETQ. This CDR3 spans 15 amino acids. CDR3 sequence reads: CASSPGTGGLDTQYF. CDR3 DNA: TGCGCCAGCAGCCCCGGGACAGGGGGCCTAGATACGCAGTATTTT.